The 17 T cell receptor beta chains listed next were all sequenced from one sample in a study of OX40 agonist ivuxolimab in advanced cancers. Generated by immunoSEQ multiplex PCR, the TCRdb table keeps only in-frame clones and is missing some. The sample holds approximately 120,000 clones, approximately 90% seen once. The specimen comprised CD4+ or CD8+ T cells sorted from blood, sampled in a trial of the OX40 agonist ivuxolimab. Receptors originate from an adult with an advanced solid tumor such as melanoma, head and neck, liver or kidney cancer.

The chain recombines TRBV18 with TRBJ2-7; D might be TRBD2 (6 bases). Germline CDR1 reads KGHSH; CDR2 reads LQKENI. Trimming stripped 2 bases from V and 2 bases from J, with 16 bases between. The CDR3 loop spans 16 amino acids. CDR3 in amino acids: CASSPIRASAPYEQYF. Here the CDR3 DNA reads TGTGCCAGCTCACCAATACGGGCTAGCGCTCCCTACGAGCAGTACTTC.

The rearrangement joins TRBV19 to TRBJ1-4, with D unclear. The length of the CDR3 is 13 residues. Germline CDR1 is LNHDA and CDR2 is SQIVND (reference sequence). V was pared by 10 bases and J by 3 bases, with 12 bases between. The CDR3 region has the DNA TGTGCCACCCGGTGGCAGTCTAATGAAAAACTGTTTTTT. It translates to CATRWQSNEKLFF. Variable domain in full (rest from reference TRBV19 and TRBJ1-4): DGGITQSPKYLFRKEGQNVTLSCEQNLNHDAMYWYRQDPGQGLRLIYYSQIVNDFQKGDIAEGYSVSREKKESFPLTVTSAQKNPTAFYLCATRWQSNEKLFFGSGTQLSVL.

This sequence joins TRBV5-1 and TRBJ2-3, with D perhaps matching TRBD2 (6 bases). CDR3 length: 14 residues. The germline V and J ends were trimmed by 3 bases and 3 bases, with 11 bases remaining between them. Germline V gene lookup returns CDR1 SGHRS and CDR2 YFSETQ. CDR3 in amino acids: CASSSSEFTDTQYF. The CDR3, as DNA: TGCGCCAGCAGCTCTAGCGAGTTTACAGATACGCAGTATTTT.

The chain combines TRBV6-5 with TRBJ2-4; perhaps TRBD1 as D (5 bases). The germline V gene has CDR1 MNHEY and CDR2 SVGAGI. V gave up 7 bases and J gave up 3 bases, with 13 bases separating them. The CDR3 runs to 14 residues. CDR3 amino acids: CASTKGPGKNIQYF. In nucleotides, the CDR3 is TGTGCCAGCACGAAGGGGCCCGGCAAAAACATTCAGTACTTC.

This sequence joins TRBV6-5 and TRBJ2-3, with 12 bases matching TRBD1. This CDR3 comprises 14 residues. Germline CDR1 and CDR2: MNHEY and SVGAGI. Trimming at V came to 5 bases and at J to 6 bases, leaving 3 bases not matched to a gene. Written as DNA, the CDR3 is TGTGCCAGCAGTCGGGACAGGGGGCCTGATACGCAGTATTTT. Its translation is CASSRDRGPDTQYF.

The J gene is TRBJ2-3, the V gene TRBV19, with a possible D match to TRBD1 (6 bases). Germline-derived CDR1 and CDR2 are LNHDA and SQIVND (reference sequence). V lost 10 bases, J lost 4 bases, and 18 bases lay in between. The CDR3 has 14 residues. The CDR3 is CAIRDTLAADTQYF. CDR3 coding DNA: TGTGCCATCCGGGACACGTTGGCGGCAGATACGCAGTATTTT.

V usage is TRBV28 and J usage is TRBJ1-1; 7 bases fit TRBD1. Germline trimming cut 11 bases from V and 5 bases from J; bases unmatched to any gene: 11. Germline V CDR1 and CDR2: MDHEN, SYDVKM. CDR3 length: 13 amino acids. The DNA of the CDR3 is TGTGCCGGTGGGGACAGAGTGAGTACTGAAGCTTTCTTT. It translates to CAGGDRVSTEAFF.

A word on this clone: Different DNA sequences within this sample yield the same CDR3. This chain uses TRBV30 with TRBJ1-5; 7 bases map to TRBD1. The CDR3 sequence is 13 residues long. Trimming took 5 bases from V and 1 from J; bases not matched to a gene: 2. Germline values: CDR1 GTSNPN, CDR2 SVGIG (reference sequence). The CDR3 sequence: CAWARGSNQPQHF. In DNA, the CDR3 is TGTGCCTGGGCCAGGGGGAGCAATCAGCCCCAGCATTTT.

CDR3: CASSLWQGARTGELFF. The CDR3 nucleotides are TGTGCCAGCAGCTTATGGCAGGGGGCGCGAACCGGGGAGCTGTTTTTT. The chain recombines TRBV7-3 with TRBJ2-2, with TRBD1 matching 8 bases. Per the germline V gene, CDR1 is SGHTA and CDR2 is FQGTGA. V lost 2 bases to trimming and J lost 5 bases; unmatched junction nucleotides: 7. The length of the CDR3 is 16 residues. Full variable domain (outside the CDR3, taken from reference TRBV7-3 and TRBJ2-2): GAGVSQTPSNKVTEKGKYVELRCDPISGHTALYWYRQSLGQGPEFLIYFQGTGAADDSGLPNDRFFAVRPEGSVSTLKIQRTERGDSAVYLCASSLWQGARTGELFFGEGSRLTVL.

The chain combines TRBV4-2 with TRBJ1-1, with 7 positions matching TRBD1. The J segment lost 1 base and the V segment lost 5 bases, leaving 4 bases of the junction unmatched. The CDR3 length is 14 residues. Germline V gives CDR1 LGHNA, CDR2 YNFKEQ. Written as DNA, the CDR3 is TGTGCCAGCAGCTCTGGGACAGAGAACACTGAAGCTTTCTTT. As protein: CASSSGTENTEAFF.

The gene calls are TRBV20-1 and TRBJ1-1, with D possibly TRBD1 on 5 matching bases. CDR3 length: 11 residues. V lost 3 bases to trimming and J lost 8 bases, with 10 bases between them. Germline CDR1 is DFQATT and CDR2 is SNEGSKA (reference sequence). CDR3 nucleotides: TGCAGTGCTAGCACCGGGACCGAAGCTTTCTTT. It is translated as CSASTGTEAFF.

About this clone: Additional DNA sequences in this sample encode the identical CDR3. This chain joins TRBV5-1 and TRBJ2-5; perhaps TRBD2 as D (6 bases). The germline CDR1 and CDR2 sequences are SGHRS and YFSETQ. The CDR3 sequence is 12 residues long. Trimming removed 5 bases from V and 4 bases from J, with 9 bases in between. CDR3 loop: CASRGGGETQYF. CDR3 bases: TGCGCCAGCAGGGGGGGTGGAGAGACCCAGTACTTC.

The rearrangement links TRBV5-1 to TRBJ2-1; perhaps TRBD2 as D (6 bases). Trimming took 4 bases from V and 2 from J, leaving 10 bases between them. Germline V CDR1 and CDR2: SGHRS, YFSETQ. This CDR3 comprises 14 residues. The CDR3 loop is CASSPPGAYNEQFF. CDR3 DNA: TGCGCCAGCAGCCCCCCGGGGGCCTACAATGAGCAGTTCTTC. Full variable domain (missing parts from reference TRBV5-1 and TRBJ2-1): KAGVTQTPRYLIKTRGQQVTLSCSPISGHRSVSWYQQTPGQGLQFLFEYFSETQRNKGNFPGRFSGRQFSNSRSEMNVSTLELGDSALYLCASSPPGAYNEQFFGPGTRLTVL.

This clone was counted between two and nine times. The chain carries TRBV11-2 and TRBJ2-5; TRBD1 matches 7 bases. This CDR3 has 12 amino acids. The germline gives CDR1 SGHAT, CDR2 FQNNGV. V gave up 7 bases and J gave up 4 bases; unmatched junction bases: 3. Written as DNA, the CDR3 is TGTGCCAGCACTGACAGGGCAGAGACCCAGTACTTC. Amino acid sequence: CASTDRAETQYF.

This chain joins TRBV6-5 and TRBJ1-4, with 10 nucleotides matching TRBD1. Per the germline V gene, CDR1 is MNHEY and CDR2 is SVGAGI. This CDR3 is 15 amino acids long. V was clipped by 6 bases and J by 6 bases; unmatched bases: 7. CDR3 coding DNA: TGTGCCAGCAGAGACACCGGGACAGGGGATGAAAAACTGTTTTTT. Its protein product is CASRDTGTGDEKLFF.

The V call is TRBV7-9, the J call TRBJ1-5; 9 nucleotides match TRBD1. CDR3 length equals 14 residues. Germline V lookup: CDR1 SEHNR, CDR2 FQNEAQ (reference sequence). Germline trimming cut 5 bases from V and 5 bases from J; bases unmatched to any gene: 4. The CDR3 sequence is CASSPGQGHQPQHF. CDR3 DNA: TGTGCCAGCAGCCCGGGACAGGGTCATCAGCCCCAGCATTTT.

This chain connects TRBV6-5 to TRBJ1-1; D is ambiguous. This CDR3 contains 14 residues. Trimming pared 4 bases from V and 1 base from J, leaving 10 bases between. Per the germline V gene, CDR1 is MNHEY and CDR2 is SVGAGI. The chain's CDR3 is CASSWSGRNTEAFF. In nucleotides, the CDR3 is TGTGCCAGCAGTTGGTCAGGTCGGAACACTGAAGCTTTCTTT.